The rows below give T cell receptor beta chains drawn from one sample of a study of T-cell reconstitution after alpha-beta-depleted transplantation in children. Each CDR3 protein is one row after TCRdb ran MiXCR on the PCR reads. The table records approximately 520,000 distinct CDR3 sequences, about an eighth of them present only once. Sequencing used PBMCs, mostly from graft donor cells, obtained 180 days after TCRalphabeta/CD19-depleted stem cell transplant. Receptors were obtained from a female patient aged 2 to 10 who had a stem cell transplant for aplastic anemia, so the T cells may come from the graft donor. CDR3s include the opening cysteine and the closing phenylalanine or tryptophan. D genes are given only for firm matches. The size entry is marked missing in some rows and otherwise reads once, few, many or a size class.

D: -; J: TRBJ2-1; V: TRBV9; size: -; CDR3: CASSVVSVEQFF; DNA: TGTGCCAGCAGCGTAGTATCTGTGGAGCAGTTCTTC
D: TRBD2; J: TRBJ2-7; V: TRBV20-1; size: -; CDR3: CSARVSGRAPYEQYF; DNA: TGCAGTGCTAGAGTTAGCGGGAGGGCCCCCTACGAGCAGTACTTC
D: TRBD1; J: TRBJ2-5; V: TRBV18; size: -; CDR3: CASSGDRASKTQYF; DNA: TGTGCCAGCTCGGGGGACAGGGCCTCGAAGACCCAGTACTTC
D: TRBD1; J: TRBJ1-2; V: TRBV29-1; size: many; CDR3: CSGSEGQGSANYGYTF; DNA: TGCAGCGGTAGTGAGGGACAGGGGAGCGCTAACTATGGCTACACCTTC
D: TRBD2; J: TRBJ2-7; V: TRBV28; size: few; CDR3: CASSFMGLSYEQYF; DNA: TGTGCCAGCAGTTTTATGGGACTAAGTTACGAGCAGTACTTC
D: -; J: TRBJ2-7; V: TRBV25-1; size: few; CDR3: CASSEGDYEQYF; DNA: TGTGCCAGCAGTGAAGGAGACTACGAGCAGTACTTC
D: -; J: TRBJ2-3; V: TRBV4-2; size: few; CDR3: CASSQEGTPGRTQYF; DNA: TGTGCCAGCAGCCAAGAAGGGACCCCGGGGCGTACGCAGTATTTT
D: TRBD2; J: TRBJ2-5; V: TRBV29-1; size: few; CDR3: CSVEAGTSGWIQETQYF; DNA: TGCAGCGTTGAGGCGGGAACTAGCGGGTGGATTCAGGAGACCCAGTACTTC
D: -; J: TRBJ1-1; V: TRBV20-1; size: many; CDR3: CSARVLPWGEVTEAFF; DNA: TGCAGTGCTAGAGTCCTGCCTTGGGGGGAAGTGACTGAAGCTTTCTTT
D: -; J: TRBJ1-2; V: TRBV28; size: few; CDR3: CASSLGTTAGYTF; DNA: TGTGCCAGCAGTTTAGGGACCACGGCTGGCTACACCTTC
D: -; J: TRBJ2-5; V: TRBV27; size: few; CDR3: CASSSYGYETQYF; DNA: TGTGCCAGCAGTTCCTATGGATACGAGACCCAGTACTTC
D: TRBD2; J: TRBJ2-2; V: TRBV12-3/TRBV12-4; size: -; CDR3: CASRGSGGAGELFF; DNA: TGTGCCAGCAGGGGGAGCGGGGGTGCCGGGGAGCTGTTTTTT
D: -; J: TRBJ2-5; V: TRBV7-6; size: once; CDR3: CASRPGNWETQYF; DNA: TGTGCCAGCAGACCGGGGAATTGGGAGACCCAGTACTTC
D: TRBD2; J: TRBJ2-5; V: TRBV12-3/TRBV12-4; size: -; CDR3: CASSSRGGKTQYF; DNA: TGTGCCAGCAGCTCGCGGGGGGGAAAGACCCAGTACTTC
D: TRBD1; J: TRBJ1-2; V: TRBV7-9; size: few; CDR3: CASSDLTGARGYTF; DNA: TGTGCCAGCAGCGACCTCACAGGGGCGCGGGGCTACACCTTC
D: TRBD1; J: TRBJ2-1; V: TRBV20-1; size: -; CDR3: CSARDHTGASYNEQFF; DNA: TGCAGTGCTAGAGATCACACAGGGGCTTCCTACAATGAGCAGTTCTTC
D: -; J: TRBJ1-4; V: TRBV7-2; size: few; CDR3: CASSPDWNEKLFF; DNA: TGTGCCAGCAGCCCCGACTGGAATGAAAAACTGTTTTTT
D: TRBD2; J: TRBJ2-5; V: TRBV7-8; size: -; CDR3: CASSWLGLAGGYETQYF; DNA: TGTGCCAGCAGCTGGTTAGGACTAGCGGGAGGGTATGAGACCCAGTACTTC
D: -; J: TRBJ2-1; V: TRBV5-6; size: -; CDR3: CASSTGMRANEQFF; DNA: TGTGCCAGCAGCACCGGGATGCGAGCTAATGAGCAGTTCTTC
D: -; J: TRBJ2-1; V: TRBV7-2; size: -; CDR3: CASSPQLGNNEQFF; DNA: TGTGCCAGCAGCCCACAGTTGGGCAACAATGAGCAGTTCTTC
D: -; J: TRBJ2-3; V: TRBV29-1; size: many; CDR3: CSVQLAVTSTDTQYF; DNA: TGCAGCGTTCAACTAGCAGTTACAAGCACAGATACGCAGTATTTT
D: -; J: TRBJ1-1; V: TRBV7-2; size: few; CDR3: CASSLTYRLWNTEAFF; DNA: TGTGCCAGCAGCTTAACATACAGACTATGGAACACTGAAGCTTTCTTT
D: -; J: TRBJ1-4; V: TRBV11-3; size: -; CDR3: CASSLPWGSQPVKGKLFF; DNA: TGTGCCAGCAGCTTACCCTGGGGATCACAACCAGTGAAGGGAAAACTGTTTTTT
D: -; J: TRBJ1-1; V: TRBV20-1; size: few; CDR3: CSARESVVTEAFF; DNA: TGCAGTGCTAGAGAATCCGTGGTGACTGAAGCTTTCTTT
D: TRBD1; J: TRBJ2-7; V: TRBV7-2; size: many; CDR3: CASSQKDRGSEQYF; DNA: TGTGCCAGCAGCCAGAAGGACAGGGGAAGCGAGCAGTACTTC
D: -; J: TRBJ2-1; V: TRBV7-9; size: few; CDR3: CASSLLPLPYSYNEQFF; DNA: TGTGCCAGCAGCCTTTTACCCCTTCCGTACTCCTACAATGAGCAGTTCTTC
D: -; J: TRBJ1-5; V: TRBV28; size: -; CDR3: CASNLRQTNSNQPQHF; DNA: TGTGCCAGTAATCTTCGACAGACGAATAGCAATCAGCCCCAGCATTTT
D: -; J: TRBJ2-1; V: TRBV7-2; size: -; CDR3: CASSLRQRYNEQFF; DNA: TGTGCCAGCAGCCTGAGACAACGCTACAATGAGCAGTTCTTC
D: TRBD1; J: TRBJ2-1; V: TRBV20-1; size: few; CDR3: CSANLQGSYNEQFF; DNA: TGCAGTGCTAATCTACAGGGGTCCTACAATGAGCAGTTCTTC
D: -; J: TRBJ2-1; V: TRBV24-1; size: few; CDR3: CATSASPAGQSNEQFF; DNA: TGTGCCACCAGTGCCTCCCCAGCGGGACAATCCAATGAGCAGTTCTTC
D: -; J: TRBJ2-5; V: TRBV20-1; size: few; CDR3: CKGLKETQYF; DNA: TGCAAGGGGTTGAAGGAGACCCAGTACTTC
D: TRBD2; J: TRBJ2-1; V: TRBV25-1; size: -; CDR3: CASSPTRLAKYNEQFF; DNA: TGTGCCAGCAGTCCGACACGACTAGCGAAATACAATGAGCAGTTCTTC
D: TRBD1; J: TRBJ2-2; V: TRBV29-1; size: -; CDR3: CSVEDLAGGTGELFF; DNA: TGCAGCGTTGAAGATCTAGCAGGGGGCACCGGGGAGCTGTTTTTT
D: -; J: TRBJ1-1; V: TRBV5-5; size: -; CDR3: CASSNLGRLNTEAFF; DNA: TGTGCCAGCAGCAACCTGGGGAGGCTGAACACTGAAGCTTTCTTT
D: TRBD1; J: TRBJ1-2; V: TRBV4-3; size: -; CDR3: CASSQRPGGQGASGYTF; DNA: TGCGCCAGCAGCCAACGTCCCGGTGGACAGGGGGCTTCGGGCTACACCTTC
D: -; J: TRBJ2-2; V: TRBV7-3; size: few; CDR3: CASSLTSYIAGELFF; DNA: TGTGCCAGCAGCTTAACCTCTTACATTGCCGGGGAGCTGTTTTTT
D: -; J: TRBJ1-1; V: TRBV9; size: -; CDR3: CASSVEQRDTEAFF; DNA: TGTGCCAGCAGCGTAGAACAGCGGGACACTGAAGCTTTCTTT
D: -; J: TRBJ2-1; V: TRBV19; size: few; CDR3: CASSQFTGNYNEQFF; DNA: TGTGCCAGTAGTCAATTCACAGGGAACTACAATGAGCAGTTCTTC
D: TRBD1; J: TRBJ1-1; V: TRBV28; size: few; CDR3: CATYGQGYTEAFF; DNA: TGTGCCACGTACGGACAGGGATACACTGAAGCTTTCTTT
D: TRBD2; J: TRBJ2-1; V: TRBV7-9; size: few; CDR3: CASSHTSGSFNEQFF; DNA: TGTGCCAGCAGCCACACTAGCGGGAGTTTCAATGAGCAGTTCTTC
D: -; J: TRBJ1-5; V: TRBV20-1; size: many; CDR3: CSAGTTGINQPQHF; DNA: TGCAGTGCTGGGACCACAGGGATCAATCAGCCCCAGCATTTT
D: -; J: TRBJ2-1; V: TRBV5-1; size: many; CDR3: CASSLVRGSYNEQFF; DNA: TGCGCCAGCAGCTTGGTTAGGGGCTCCTACAATGAGCAGTTCTTC
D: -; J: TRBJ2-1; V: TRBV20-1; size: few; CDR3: CSAGRGPSKFF; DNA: TGCAGTGCTGGCCGCGGGCCCTCAAAGTTCTTC
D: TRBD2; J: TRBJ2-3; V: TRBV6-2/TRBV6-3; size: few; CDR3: CASSYSTSGTDTQYF; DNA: TGTGCCAGCAGTTACTCGACTAGCGGGACAGATACGCAGTATTTT
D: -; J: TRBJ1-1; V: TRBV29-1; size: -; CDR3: CSVVEEGDTEAFF; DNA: TGCAGCGTTGTGGAGGAGGGGGACACTGAAGCTTTCTTT
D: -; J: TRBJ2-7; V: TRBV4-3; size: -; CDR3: CASSHLRALTYEQYF; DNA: TGCGCCAGCAGCCACCTCAGGGCGCTCACCTACGAGCAGTACTTC
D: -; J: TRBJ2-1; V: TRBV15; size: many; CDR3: CATSRLYVGGNEQFF; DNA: TGTGCCACCAGCAGATTGTACGTCGGGGGCAATGAGCAGTTCTTC
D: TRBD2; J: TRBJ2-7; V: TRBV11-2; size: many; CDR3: CASSLGLASYEQYF; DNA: TGTGCCAGCAGCTTGGGACTAGCGTCCTACGAGCAGTACTTC
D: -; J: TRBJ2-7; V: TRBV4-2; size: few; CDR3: CASSLKPRGAYEQYF; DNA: TGTGCCAGCAGCCTAAAACCCAGGGGGGCCTACGAGCAGTACTTC
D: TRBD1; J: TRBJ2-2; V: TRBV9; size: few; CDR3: CASSVSGGPGELFF; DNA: TGTGCCAGCAGCGTATCAGGGGGCCCCGGGGAGCTGTTTTTT
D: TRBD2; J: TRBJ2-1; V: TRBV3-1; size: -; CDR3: CASSTLAGAAEQFF; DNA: TGTGCCAGCAGCACCTTAGCGGGAGCTGCTGAGCAGTTCTTC
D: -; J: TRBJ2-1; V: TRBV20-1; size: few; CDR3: CSARDRRYEQFF; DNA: TGCAGTGCTAGAGATCGAAGGTATGAGCAGTTCTTC
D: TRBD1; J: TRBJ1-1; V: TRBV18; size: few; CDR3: CASSPGTGMNTEAFF; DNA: TGTGCCAGCTCACCAGGGACAGGGATGAACACTGAAGCTTTCTTT
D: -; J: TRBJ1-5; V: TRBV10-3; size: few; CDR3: CAISAAGEQPQHF; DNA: TGTGCCATCAGTGCTGCGGGGGAACAGCCCCAGCATTTT
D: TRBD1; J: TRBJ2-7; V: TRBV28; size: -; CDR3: CASRGGQGLAYEQYF; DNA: TGTGCCAGCAGGGGTGGACAGGGGTTAGCCTACGAGCAGTACTTC